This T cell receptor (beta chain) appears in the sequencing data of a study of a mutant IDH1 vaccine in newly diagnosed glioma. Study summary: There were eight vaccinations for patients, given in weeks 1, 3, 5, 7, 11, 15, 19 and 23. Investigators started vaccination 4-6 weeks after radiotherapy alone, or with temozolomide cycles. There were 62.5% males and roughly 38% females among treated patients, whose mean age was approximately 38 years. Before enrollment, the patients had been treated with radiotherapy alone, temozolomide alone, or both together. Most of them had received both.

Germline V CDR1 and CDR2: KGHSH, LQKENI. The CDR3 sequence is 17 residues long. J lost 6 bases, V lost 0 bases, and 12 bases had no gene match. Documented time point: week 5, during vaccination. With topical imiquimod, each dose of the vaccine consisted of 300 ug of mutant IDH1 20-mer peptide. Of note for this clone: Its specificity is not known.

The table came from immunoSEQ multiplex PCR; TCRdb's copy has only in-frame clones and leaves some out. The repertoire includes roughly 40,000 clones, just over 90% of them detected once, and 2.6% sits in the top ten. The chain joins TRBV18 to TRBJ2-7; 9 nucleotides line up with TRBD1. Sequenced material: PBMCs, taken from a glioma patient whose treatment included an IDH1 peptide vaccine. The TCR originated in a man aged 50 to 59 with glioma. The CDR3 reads CASSPPGPGQGHSEQYF. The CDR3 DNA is TGTGCCAGCTCACCACCGGGGCCGGGACAGGGCCACAGCGAGCAGTACTTC.